This T cell receptor (beta chain) was sequenced during a study of CD8+ T cells in alopecia areata. Points from the study as a whole: It was lesional scalp, especially alopecia totalis/universalis, that showed higher clonality than normal scalp. There were also resident alphabeta T cells of normal skin sequenced in scalp samples.

V dropped 5 bases and J dropped 2; count of bases not matched to a gene: 11. Germline V gene data show CDR1 as LGHNA and CDR2 as YSLEER. CDR3 length: 16 residues. Once RNA had been extracted, it was reverse transcribed into cDNA to act as the sequencing template. The protocol was immunoSEQ multiplex PCR, while the TCRdb copy is restricted to in-frame clones and leaves out a portion. The table lists tens of thousands of clones, approximately 56% of them singletons. Peripheral blood samples and lesional scalp punch biopsies were obtained from alopecia areata patients. For this clone: Its antigen remains unknown.

This clonotype was obtained from a human donor with alopecia areata. What was sequenced was NKG2D-high CD8+ T cells sorted from blood. The V call is TRBV4-3, the J call TRBJ2-7; TRBD1 matches at 8 bases. In DNA, the CDR3 is TGCGCCAGCAGCGGAGAACGACAGGGGCGGACCTACGAGCAGTACTTC. Protein product: CASSGERQGRTYEQYF.